These T cell receptor beta chains were read from a single sample in a study of beta chain features in type 1 diabetes. This table comes from immunoSEQ multiplex PCR, and its TCRdb copy is limited to in-frame clones, with some not included. The repertoire holds roughly 290,000 clones, with about 8.5% as singletons. Sequencing was performed on central memory CD4+ T cells from blood. The receptors stem from a woman under 30 in good health. Each CDR3 is given with its conserved first and last residue. D genes are given only for firm matches. Size is omitted from some rows. Given values are once, few, many or a class for expanded clones.

clone_size,j_call,v_call,d_call,cdr3_length,cdr3_aa,cdr3_nt
-,TRBJ2-1,TRBV29-1,TRBD1,16,CSVEHGQASSYNEQFF,TGCAGCGTTGAACACGGACAGGCGAGCTCCTACAATGAGCAGTTCTTC
few,TRBJ2-1,TRBV5-6,TRBD2,16,CASSFKKLAGNNEQFF,TGTGCCAGCAGCTTTAAGAAACTAGCGGGTAACAATGAGCAGTTCTTC
-,TRBJ1-1,TRBV6-1,-,14,CASRLSLGDTEAFF,TGTGCCAGCAGACTCAGTCTGGGAGACACTGAAGCTTTCTTT
-,TRBJ2-7,TRBV7-2,TRBD2,13,CAGGGRASYEQYF,TGTGCCGGGGGCGGGAGGGCCTCCTACGAGCAGTACTTC
-,TRBJ2-1,TRBV4-1,-,22,CASSQDTLWGLRGAPSYNEQFF,TGCGCCAGCAGCCAAGATACGCTGTGGGGCCTCCGGGGGGCCCCCTCCTACAATGAGCAGTTCTTC
few,TRBJ2-3,TRBV7-2,TRBD2,16,CASRFSGSLSTDTQYF,TGTGCCAGCAGATTTAGCGGGAGCCTGAGCACAGATACGCAGTATTTT
-,TRBJ2-1,TRBV5-6,-,15,CATLKRSRANNEQFF,TGTGCCACACTAAAACGGTCGAGGGCAAACAATGAGCAGTTCTTC
many,TRBJ2-1,TRBV15,-,12,CATSRPQGFTFF,TGTGCCACCAGCCGTCCTCAGGGGTTTACGTTCTTC
-,TRBJ1-5,TRBV11-2,-,15,CASSLIGGSNQPQHF,TGTGCCAGCAGCTTAATTGGGGGTAGCAATCAGCCCCAGCATTTT
-,TRBJ1-5,TRBV4-1,TRBD1,15,CASSQGDRSNQPQHF,TGCGCCAGCAGCCAAGGGGACAGAAGCAATCAGCCCCAGCATTTT
-,TRBJ1-4,TRBV7-9,-,12,CASSRGREKLFF,TGTGCCAGCAGCCGGGGGAGGGAAAAACTGTTTTTT
-,TRBJ2-2,TRBV7-2,-,14,CASANGASTGELFF,TGTGCCAGCGCGAACGGGGCTTCTACCGGGGAGCTGTTTTTT
-,TRBJ1-1,TRBV18,-,14,CASSPSHRNTEAFF,TGTGCCAGCTCACCCTCCCATAGGAACACTGAAGCTTTCTTT
few,TRBJ1-4,TRBV19,-,14,CASSTPQGSRKLFF,TGTGCCAGTAGTACTCCCCAGGGAAGTAGGAAACTGTTTTTT
few,TRBJ2-1,TRBV4-3,TRBD2,16,CASSQDPAGPYNEQFF,TGCGCCAGCAGCCAAGATCCAGCGGGACCCTACAATGAGCAGTTCTTC
many,TRBJ2-2,TRBV7-9,-,11,CASRQTGELFF,TGTGCCAGCCGACAGACCGGGGAGCTGTTTTTT
many,TRBJ1-2,TRBV18,TRBD1,13,CASSQTGNYGYTF,TGTGCCAGCTCACAGACAGGGAACTATGGCTACACCTTC
few,TRBJ1-6,TRBV4-1,-,14,CASSQDRQGSPLHF,TGCGCCAGCAGCCAAGATAGGCAGGGGTCACCCCTCCACTTT
-,TRBJ2-1,TRBV7-9,TRBD2,15,CASSQWTSGEGEQFF,TGTGCCAGCAGCCAGTGGACTAGCGGAGAAGGGGAGCAGTTCTTC
-,TRBJ2-7,TRBV29-1,-,13,CSVIEDSSYEQYF,TGCAGCGTTATCGAAGACAGCTCCTACGAGCAGTACTTC
-,TRBJ2-1,TRBV27,TRBD2,14,CASSLTSGYNEQFF,TGTGCCAGCAGTCTGACTAGCGGGTACAATGAGCAGTTCTTC
few,TRBJ1-5,TRBV18,-,14,CASSPSGANQPQHF,TGTGCCAGCTCACCATCCGGGGCCAATCAGCCCCAGCATTTT